What follows are 9 T cell receptor beta chains derived from one specimen sequenced in a study of shared clonotypes between healthy human individuals. Naive CD8 isolation took CD45RO-negative cells positively selected for CCR7 and excluded terminally differentiated effector memory CD45RA+ cells. The table came from immunoSEQ multiplex PCR; TCRdb's copy has only in-frame clones and leaves some out. The table has hundreds of thousands of clones, approximately 96% seen once; the top ten hold more than 0.085%. Source material: naive CD8+ T cells sorted from blood. These receptors originate from a woman in her 30s in good health.

V is TRBV7-9 and J is TRBJ2-7; TRBD1 matches at 12 bases. Unmatched junction bases numbered 10, after V lost 5 bases and J lost 5 bases. Looked up from germline, CDR1 is SEHNR and CDR2 is FQNEAQ (reference sequence). This CDR3 is 16 amino acids long. The CDR3 DNA follows: TGTGCCAGCAGCCGCACCGGGACAGGGGGCCCCCACGAGCAGTACTTC. It codes for CASSRTGTGGPHEQYF. Full variable domain (rest looked up from reference TRBV7-9 and TRBJ2-7): DTGVSQNPRHKITKRGQNVTFRCDPISEHNRLYWYRQTLGQGPEFLTYFQNEAQLEKSRLLSDRFSAERPKGSFSTLEIQRTEQGDSAMYLCASSRTGTGGPHEQYFGPGTRLTVT.

This chain links TRBV12-5 with TRBJ2-2; 8 bases fit TRBD1. The CDR3 is 15 amino acids. V lost 6 bases, J lost 6 bases, and 9 bases stayed unmatched. Germline lookup yields CDR1 LGHNT and CDR2 FRNRAP. CDR3 region: CASGQTGEVSGELFF. In nucleotides, the CDR3 is TGTGCTAGTGGCCAGACAGGGGAGGTTTCCGGGGAGCTGTTTTTT.

This chain uses TRBV30 with TRBJ2-1, with TRBD2 matching over 8 bases. CDR1 is GTSNPN and CDR2 is SVGIG in the germline V gene (reference sequence). V lost 5 bases to trimming and J lost 7 bases; unmatched junction nucleotides: 4. The CDR3 runs 12 residues. The CDR3 reads CAWGIAGNEQFF. Written as DNA, the CDR3 is TGTGCCTGGGGTATAGCGGGAAATGAGCAGTTCTTC.

The CDR3 protein is CASIHRQGAAGYGYTF. DNA of the CDR3: TGTGCCAGTATCCACCGACAGGGGGCCGCGGGCTATGGCTACACCTTC. This chain joins TRBV19 and TRBJ1-2; the match to TRBD1 covers 10 bases. The CDR3 sequence is 16 residues long. The V segment lost 7 bases and the J segment 4 bases; nucleotides outside the gene matches: 12. Germline V gene lookup returns CDR1 LNHDA and CDR2 SQIVND (reference sequence).

The genes are TRBV6-5 and TRBJ2-7, with TRBD1 matching over 7 bases. The V gene end was trimmed by 2 bases and the J gene end by 5 bases; junction bases not matched to a gene: 6. This CDR3 is 14 amino acids long. Germline V gives CDR1 MNHEY, CDR2 SVGAGI. The CDR3 here is CASSYDDRAHEQYF. DNA for the CDR3: TGTGCCAGCAGTTACGACGACAGGGCCCACGAGCAGTACTTC.

The chain joins TRBV4-1 to TRBJ2-7; D gene unclear. Germline V gene data show CDR1 as MGHRA and CDR2 as YSYEKL. The CDR3 sequence is 14 residues long. Trimming took off 1 base at V and 3 bases at J, with 10 bases between the two ends. The CDR3 coding sequence is TGCGCCAGCAGCCAAGTGTCCCTTTTCTACGAGCAGTACTTC. Translating gives CASSQVSLFYEQYF.

The chain joins TRBV5-8 to TRBJ2-7, with D perhaps matching TRBD2 (6 bases). There are 15 residues in the CDR3. Germline loops: CDR1 SGHTS, CDR2 YDEGEE. Trimming removed 0 bases at V and 5 bases at J, with 15 bases between. CDR3 sequence (DNA): TGTGCCAGCAGCTTGGCCGCGGGGAATCGGCACGAGCAGTACTTC. Translating it yields CASSLAAGNRHEQYF. The variable domain in full, completed from reference TRBV5-8 and TRBJ2-7, reads EAGVTQSPTHLIKTRGQQATLRCSPISGHTSVYWYQQALGLGLQFLLWYDEGEERNRGNFPPRFSGRQFPNYSSELNVNALELEDSALYLCASSLAAGNRHEQYFGPGTRLTVT.

The chain joins TRBV6-1 to TRBJ2-2; the D gene is possibly TRBD2 (5 bases). V lost 2 bases and J lost 2, with 9 bases in between. The CDR3 extends over 15 amino acids. Germline V gene sequence: CDR1 MNHNS, CDR2 SASEGT. The CDR3 is CASSELAGNTGELFF. The CDR3 DNA reads TGTGCCAGCAGTGAACTAGCCGGAAACACCGGGGAGCTGTTTTTT.

V usage is TRBV29-1 and J usage is TRBJ2-3; D unclear. The CDR3 loop spans 10 amino acids. V was cut by 7 bases and J by 7 bases, with 9 bases left in between. CDR1 is SQVTM and CDR2 is ANQGSEA in the germline V gene. As DNA, the CDR3 is TGCAGCGCTCCAAGGAATACGCAGTATTTT. Translated: CSAPRNTQYF.